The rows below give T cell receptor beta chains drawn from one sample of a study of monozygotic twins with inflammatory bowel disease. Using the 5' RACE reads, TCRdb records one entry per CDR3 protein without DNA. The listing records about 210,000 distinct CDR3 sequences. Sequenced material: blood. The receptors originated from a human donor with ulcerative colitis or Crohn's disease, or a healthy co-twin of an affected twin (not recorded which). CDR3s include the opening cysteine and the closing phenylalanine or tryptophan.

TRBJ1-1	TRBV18	CASSPGLARGGTEAFF
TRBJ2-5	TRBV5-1	CASSLGSETQYF
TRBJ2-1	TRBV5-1	CASSNGEGGALNEQFF
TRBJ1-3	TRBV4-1	CASSQVFISGNTIYF
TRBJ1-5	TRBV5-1	CASSLGPNHSNQPQHF
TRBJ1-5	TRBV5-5	CASSLSFEGSKYNQPQHF
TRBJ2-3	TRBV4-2	CASSPTIARTDTQYF
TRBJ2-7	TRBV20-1	CSALAGVYEQYF
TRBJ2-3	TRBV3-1	CASTLRGGTDTQYF
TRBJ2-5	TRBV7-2	CASSLGGRLGLETQYF
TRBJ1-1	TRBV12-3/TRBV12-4	CASSLGGFEAFF
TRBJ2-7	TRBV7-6	CASSSDTYEQYF
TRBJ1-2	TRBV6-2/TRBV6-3	CASSDPGGGLYGYTF
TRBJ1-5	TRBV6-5	CASSYLRTGVNSNQPQHF
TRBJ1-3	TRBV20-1	CSAQRGRRSGNTIYF
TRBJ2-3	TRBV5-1	CASSASVAPDTQYF
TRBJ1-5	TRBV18	CASSPEKGTGVNQPQHF
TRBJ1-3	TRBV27	CASRTQGAANTIYF
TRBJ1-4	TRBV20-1	CSAAVVGAGEKLFF
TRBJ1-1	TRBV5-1	CASSLRNSTQAFF
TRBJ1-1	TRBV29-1	CSVETGTLNTEAFF
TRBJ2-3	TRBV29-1	CSVGEGDTQYF
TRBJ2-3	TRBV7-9	CASSLPYGPTSTDTQYF
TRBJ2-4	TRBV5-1	CASRGQGVFQYF
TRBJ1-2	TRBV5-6	CASSLKANYGYTF
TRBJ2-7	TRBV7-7	CASSLVQGGEQYF
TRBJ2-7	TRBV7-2	CASTKDRGRSYEQYF
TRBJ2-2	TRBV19	CASSIRAAGELFF
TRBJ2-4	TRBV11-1	CASTPPLDRDPQKNIQYF
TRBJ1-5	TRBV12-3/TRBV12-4	CASSFTGSNQPQHF
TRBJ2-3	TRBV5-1	CASSTGPGAADTQYF
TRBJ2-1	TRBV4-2	CASSQLPSGGRSYNEQFF
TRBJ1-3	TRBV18	CASSQESSGNTIYF
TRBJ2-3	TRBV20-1	CSAEAGGGTDTQYF
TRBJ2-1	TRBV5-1	CASSFGLTEEQFF
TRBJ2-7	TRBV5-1	CASNASGEKQYF
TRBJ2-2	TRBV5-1	CASTASNTGELFF
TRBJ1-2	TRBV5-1	CASSLAGQGFYGYTF
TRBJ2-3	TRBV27	CASKGQSTQYF
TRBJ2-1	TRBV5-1	CASSLGPDRGNEQFF
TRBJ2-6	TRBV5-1	CASSLHVLSGANVLTF
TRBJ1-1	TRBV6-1	CASSTMGTVGAEAFF
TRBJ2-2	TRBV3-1	CATSKASWTNTGELFF
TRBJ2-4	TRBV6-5	CASSSGTAVPEAKNIQYF
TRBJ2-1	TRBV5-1	CASTLESGTYYNEQFF
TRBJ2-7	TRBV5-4	CASSHRDRGFYEQYF
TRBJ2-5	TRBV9	CASSVVGEGETQYF
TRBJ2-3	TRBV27	CASRLSGMSTDTQYF
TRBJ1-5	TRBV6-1	CASSEYGVSQPQHF
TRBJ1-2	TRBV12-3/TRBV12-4	CASRRTGGNYGYTF
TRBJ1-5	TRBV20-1	CSARDRGGHQPQHF
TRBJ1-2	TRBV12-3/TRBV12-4	CASSLTGADGYTF
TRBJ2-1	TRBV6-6	CASRRTGEQFF
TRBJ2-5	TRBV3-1	CASSQGLISRGLQETQYF